This T cell receptor (beta chain) emerged from a study of memory CD4+ T cells and cytomegalovirus serostatus. Study-wide context: This sample comes from healthy Belgian adults, several CMV seropositive, roughly 22 seronegative.

The study, taken as a whole, reports: Repertoires predicted CMV serostatus with median bootstrapped AUC of about 0.96. About 40% of the 164 known CMV-associated TCRbeta sequences appeared in CD4+ memory.

Worth noting for this clone: Its antigen is unidentified.

The sort gate was single viable CD3+CD4+CD8-CD45RO+ cells for memory CD4+ T cells. CMV serostatus came from serum IgG against pp150, pp28, p38, p52. Per germline, CDR1 KGHSH and CDR2 LQKENI. V lost 1 base to trimming and J lost 8 bases; unmatched junction nucleotides: 12. CDR3 size: 16 residues. Assay: immunoSEQ multiplex PCR; the TCRdb copy retains only in-frame clones and omits some. The repertoire has about 100,000 clones, about four fifths of them found once; the top ten carry 3.6%. The TCR comes from an adult in good health and CMV-seropositive. Sequenced sample: memory CD4+ T cells from blood. The chain links TRBV18 to TRBJ1-2; 8 positions agree with TRBD1. Written as DNA, the CDR3 is TGTGCCAGCTCACCACGTCTGGACCAGGGGGCTAGGGGCTACACCTTC. Residues: CASSPRLDQGARGYTF.